A single sample gave rise to the 28 T cell receptor beta chains below, sequenced in a study of beta chain features in type 1 diabetes. These receptors' antigens are unknown. Expressed TCRB transcripts got sequenced, as all isolated RNA was reverse transcribed. Some clones are missing from TCRdb's copy, which holds only in-frame ones; the method was immunoSEQ multiplex PCR. The table lists 500,000 to 800,000 clones, around 12% of them singletons. Regarding the study as a whole: All four CD4+ subsets of Type 1 diabetes patients contained TCRB CDR3s that were moderately but significantly shorter.

The sample taken for sequencing was naive CD4+ T cells from blood. These receptors originate from a man aged 25 to 40 with type 1 diabetes.

This clone has more than one count but fewer than ten. This CDR3 reads CASILGQGRNEQFF. The CDR3 region has the DNA TGTGCCAGCATCCTCGGACAGGGTAGGAATGAGCAGTTCTTC. The chain combines TRBV6-6 with TRBJ2-1; 8 bases line up with TRBD1. Trimming at V came to 7 bases and at J to 7 bases, leaving 9 bases not matched to a gene. The germline V gene has CDR1 MNHNY and CDR2 SVGAGI (reference sequence). The CDR3 totals 14 residues.

A note on this clone: The sample carries other DNA sequences with the same CDR3. This sequence joins TRBV18 and TRBJ1-1, with D hard to call. The V gene lost 3 bases and the J gene lost 5 bases, with 10 bases spanning the gap. Germline V CDR1 and CDR2: KGHSH, LQKENI. This CDR3 region has 13 residues. Here the CDR3 reads CASSPEGGTEAFF. In DNA, the CDR3 is TGTGCCAGCTCACCGGAGGGTGGGACTGAAGCTTTCTTT. The full variable domain, completed using reference TRBV18 and TRBJ1-1, is NAGVMQNPRHLVRRRGQEARLRCSPMKGHSHVYWYRQLPEEGLKFMVYLQKENIIDESGMPKERFSAEFPKEGPSILRIQQVVRGDSAAYFCASSPEGGTEAFFGQGTRLTVV.

This clone has more than one count but fewer than ten. The V call is TRBV6-5, the J call TRBJ2-5; D not resolved. Germline V gene sequence: CDR1 MNHEY, CDR2 SVGAGI. V dropped 5 bases and J dropped 4 bases, with 8 bases sitting between them. The CDR3 totals 12 residues. The CDR3, as DNA: TGTGCCAGCAGTAATCAAGGAGAGACCCAGTACTTC. It yields the protein CASSNQGETQYF.

V is TRBV4-1 and J is TRBJ2-3; D is uncertain. Germline V lookup: CDR1 MGHRA, CDR2 YSYEKL. The CDR3 totals 15 residues. V lost 4 bases, J lost 4 bases, and 15 bases lay in between. The CDR3 coding sequence is TGCGCCAGCAGCCCTCGGACCGCCAACCCAGATACGCAGTATTTT. Translation gives CASSPRTANPDTQYF.

This clone appeared a few times. The J gene is TRBJ1-1, the V gene TRBV4-2; 7 bases fit TRBD1. In germline, CDR1 is LGHNA, CDR2 YNFKEQ. The CDR3 consists of 14 residues. V lost 5 bases and J lost 3; bases outside the gene matches: 6. As DNA, the CDR3 is TGTGCCAGCAGCGGGCCTGACAGGGACACTGAAGCTTTCTTT. Translation gives CASSGPDRDTEAFF.

The gene calls are TRBV7-9 and TRBJ2-2; a weak D match, TRBD1 (5 bases). The CDR3 has 14 residues. The V gene lost 5 bases and the J gene lost 3 bases, with 10 bases spanning the gap. Germline V gives CDR1 SEHNR, CDR2 FQNEAQ (reference sequence). This CDR3 reads CASSPLGDTGELFF. The CDR3, as DNA: TGTGCCAGCAGCCCCCTAGGGGACACCGGGGAGCTGTTTTTT.

In its sample, this clone was seen a few times. The chain uses TRBV30 and TRBJ1-5, with D tentatively TRBD1 (5 bases). The CDR3 extends over 13 amino acids. Germline V gene data show CDR1 as GTSNPN and CDR2 as SVGIG (reference sequence). Between the trimmed V and J ends, which lost 1 base and 7 bases, there was a span of 11 bases. This CDR3 is CAWSGTSEQPQHF. Written as DNA, the CDR3 is TGTGCCTGGAGTGGGACATCGGAGCAGCCCCAGCATTTT.

This clone was counted a few times. This sequence joins TRBV11-2 and TRBJ2-1; D may be TRBD1 or TRBD2 (5 bases each). Between the trimmed V and J ends, which lost 5 bases and 8 bases, there was a span of 13 bases. Germline V CDR1 and CDR2: SGHAT, FQNNGV. The CDR3 contains 13 residues. The CDR3 DNA is TGTGCCAGCAGCCGCCGAGGGGTCGATGAGCAGTTCTTC. Translation: CASSRRGVDEQFF.

This clone was counted between two and nine times. This sequence joins TRBV29-1 and TRBJ1-3; D ambiguous. Germline values: CDR1 SQVTM, CDR2 ANQGSEA. V gave up 4 bases and J gave up 4 bases, with 8 bases separating them. The CDR3 totals 12 residues. CDR3 sequence reads: CSVGHGGNTIYF. CDR3 sequence (DNA): TGCAGCGTTGGACACGGCGGAAACACCATATATTTT.

The genes are TRBV11-2 and TRBJ1-1; D is uncertain. Germline CDR1 SGHAT, CDR2 FQNNGV. Trimming took off 3 bases at V and 3 bases at J, with 11 bases between the two ends. This CDR3 spans 14 amino acids. The CDR3 sequence is CASSFVLRDTEAFF. Written as DNA, the CDR3 is TGTGCCAGCAGCTTCGTACTGCGCGACACTGAAGCTTTCTTT.

The chain joins TRBV6-5 to TRBJ1-2, with 8 bases identical to TRBD1. Germline V gives CDR1 MNHEY, CDR2 SVGAGI. J gave up 4 bases and V 4 bases, and 8 bases lay outside the gene matches. The CDR3 loop spans 15 amino acids. The CDR3 DNA reads as TGTGCCAGCAGTTTCTCCGGGACAGGATCCTATGGCTACACCTTC. Its protein is CASSFSGTGSYGYTF.

The V call is TRBV5-4, the J call TRBJ2-3; D is possibly TRBD1 (5 bases). The CDR3 spans 15 residues. Germline lookup yields CDR1 SGHNT and CDR2 YYREEE (reference sequence). The V and J ends lost 5 bases and 0 bases respectively, with 13 bases between them. CDR3 in amino acids: CASSTGRTSTDTQYF. The CDR3 nucleotides are TGTGCCAGCAGTACAGGTCGTACTAGCACAGATACGCAGTATTTT. The variable domain in full, completed from reference TRBV5-4 and TRBJ2-3, reads ETGVTQSPTHLIKTRGQQVTLRCSSQSGHNTVSWYQQALGQGPQFIFQYYREEENGRGNFPPRFSGLQFPNYSSELNVNALELDDSALYLCASSTGRTSTDTQYFGPGTRLTVL.

As for this clone: Within the sample, other DNA sequences also encode this same CDR3. This rearrangement joins TRBV7-9 to TRBJ2-7; D is perhaps TRBD1 (6 bases). The CDR3 totals 13 residues. The germline V and J ends were trimmed by 2 bases and 5 bases, with 10 bases remaining between them. Germline V lookup: CDR1 SEHNR, CDR2 FQNEAQ (reference sequence). The CDR3 DNA reads as TGTGCCAGCAGCTTACAGGGGATCCACGAGCAGTACTTC. Translating gives CASSLQGIHEQYF.

This clone was seen once. The chain employs TRBV11-2 and TRBJ2-3; 11 bases align to TRBD2. Germline loops: CDR1 SGHAT, CDR2 FQNNGV. V lost 5 bases, J lost 3 bases, and 13 bases stayed unmatched. The CDR3 covers 18 residues. This CDR3 is CASSPRIAGGQLTDTQYF. Written as DNA, the CDR3 is TGTGCCAGCAGCCCCCGGATAGCGGGGGGGCAGTTAACAGATACGCAGTATTTT.

This sequence joins TRBV7-6 and TRBJ2-2; no reliable D call. The CDR3 contains 14 residues. Trimming stripped 6 bases from V and 4 bases from J, with 12 bases between. The germline V gene encodes CDR1 SGHVS and CDR2 FNYEAQ. CDR3 coding DNA: TGTGCCAGCAGTACGGCCCCGCGCACCGGGGAGCTGTTTTTT. Protein product: CASSTAPRTGELFF.

The CDR3 loop reads CASSKYPPAPNTGELFF. CDR3 nucleotide sequence: TGTGCCAGCAGCAAATATCCTCCGGCACCCAACACCGGGGAGCTGTTTTTT. This chain joins TRBV21-1 and TRBJ2-2. TRBV21-1 is designated a pseudogene. There are 17 residues in the CDR3.

Written as DNA, the CDR3 is TGTGCCAGCAGCTCCGACGGGAGCTCCTATAATTCACCCCTCCACTTT. It is translated as CASSSDGSSYNSPLHF. V usage is TRBV7-6 and J usage is TRBJ1-6; unclear D gene. This CDR3 is built from 16 residues. In germline, CDR1 is SGHVS, CDR2 FNYEAQ. Trimming shortened V by 4 bases and J by 0 bases, and 10 bases separated the two germline ends.

The table lists this clone with a count of one. The rearrangement joins TRBV9 to TRBJ2-5; TRBD2 aligns across 11 bases. V trimming: 2 bases; J trimming: 1 base; junction bases outside the gene matches: 7. The V gene's germline CDR1 is SGDLS and CDR2 YYNGEE. The CDR3 extends over 17 amino acids. The CDR3 is CASSVGGTSGVQETQYF. For the CDR3, the DNA is TGTGCCAGCAGCGTGGGCGGGACTAGCGGAGTCCAAGAGACCCAGTACTTC.

The chain uses TRBV14 and TRBJ1-6; no definite D call. Germline loops: CDR1 SGHDN, CDR2 FVKESK. Trimming removed 4 bases at V and 0 bases at J, with 10 bases between. The CDR3 is 16 residues long. The CDR3 region is CASSRIRSSYNSPLHF. CDR3 in DNA: TGTGCCAGCAGCCGAATCAGAAGCTCCTATAATTCACCCCTCCACTTT.

This chain links TRBV5-6 with TRBJ2-4, with D maybe TRBD2 (6 bases). V lost 2 bases and J 5 bases, leaving 11 bases between the germline ends. Looked up from germline, CDR1 is SGHDT and CDR2 is YYEEEE. The CDR3 contains 14 residues. CDR3 in amino acids: CASSFAGTQNIQYF. Here the CDR3 DNA reads TGTGCCAGCAGCTTTGCGGGAACCCAAAACATTCAGTACTTC.

The genes are TRBV28 and TRBJ1-5, with D possibly matching TRBD1 (6 bases). V was cut by 9 bases and J by 5 bases, with 11 bases left in between. Germline V lookup: CDR1 MDHEN, CDR2 SYDVKM. This CDR3 has 12 residues. This CDR3 reads CASVQGYQPQHF. The CDR3, as DNA: TGTGCCAGTGTACAGGGATATCAGCCCCAGCATTTT.

The rearrangement uses TRBV6-5 and TRBJ2-5; D uncertain. V was shortened by 6 bases and J by 5 bases, with 19 bases between the two germline ends. CDR1 is MNHEY, CDR2 SVGAGI, per germline. The CDR3 length is 15 residues. Here the CDR3 reads CASSQLLATVETQYF. CDR3 nucleotides: TGTGCCAGCAGCCAACTATTGGCAACAGTGGAGACCCAGTACTTC.

The table lists this clone with a few counts. The chain has TRBV14 and TRBJ2-6, with D unclear. The CDR3 loop spans 15 amino acids. Per the germline V gene, CDR1 is SGHDN and CDR2 is FVKESK. The V end was cut by 3 bases, the J end by 0 bases, with 6 bases between. CDR3 in amino acids: CASSHFSSGANVLTF. As DNA, the CDR3 is TGTGCCAGCAGCCACTTCAGCTCTGGGGCCAACGTCCTGACTTTC.

The chain has TRBV29-1 and TRBJ1-1; perhaps TRBD1 as D (6 bases). CDR1 and CDR2 (germline): SQVTM, ANQGSEA. V lost 8 bases, J lost 0 bases, and 19 bases lay in between. The CDR3 runs to 15 residues. CDR3 sequence: CSPDEGHRMNTEAFF. Written as DNA, the CDR3 is TGCAGCCCTGATGAGGGACACCGCATGAACACTGAAGCTTTCTTT.

The table lists this clone with a few counts. The rearrangement links TRBV7-8 to TRBJ1-1; the D gene is possibly TRBD1 (5 bases). The CDR3 spans 13 residues. Germline assignment: CDR1 SGHVS and CDR2 FQNEAQ. The V end was cut by 3 bases, the J end by 5 bases, with 10 bases between. The DNA for the CDR3 is TGTGCCAGCAGCTTGCGGAGGGGAACTGAAGCTTTCTTT. This gives the protein CASSLRRGTEAFF.

The V call is TRBV7-2, the J call TRBJ2-1; D possibly corresponds to TRBD2 (6 bases). CDR3 length equals 15 residues. The ends were cut back, 3 bases at V and 7 bases at J, with 16 bases in the middle. The germline CDR1 and CDR2 sequences are SGHTA and FQGNSA. The CDR3 DNA is TGTGCCAGCAGCTTCGGAGGGACGGTTGGGAATGAGCAGTTCTTC. Residues: CASSFGGTVGNEQFF.

The genes are TRBV29-1 and TRBJ1-1; possibly TRBD1 for D (6 bases). Trimming cost V 4 bases and J 4 bases, with 10 bases left between them. CDR1 and CDR2 (germline): SQVTM, ANQGSEA. This CDR3 comprises 12 residues. In DNA, the CDR3 is TGCAGCGTTGCAGGGGCCAGCACTGAAGCTTTCTTT. This encodes CSVAGASTEAFF.

The chain recombines TRBV28 with TRBJ2-3; D might be TRBD1 (6 bases). From germline, CDR1 is MDHEN and CDR2 SYDVKM. CDR3 length: 15 residues. V lost 3 bases and J 2 bases, leaving 12 bases between the germline ends. Here the CDR3 DNA reads TGTGCCAGCAGTTTGGGGACAAGCTTCACAGATACGCAGTATTTT. It codes for CASSLGTSFTDTQYF.